This T cell receptor (beta chain) was identified in a study of regulatory T cells in long-lasting Graves disease. Study-wide context: By definition, persistent Graves' disease involved antithyroid drugs for over 5 years alongside positive TSH receptor antibodies.

Time point described: persistent/refractory GD, antithyroid drugs over 5 years with positive TRAb. The TCR library was prepared using RNA isolated from PBMCs. Trimming shortened V by 9 bases and J by 8 bases, and 14 bases separated the two germline ends. The CDR3 spans 13 residues. Germline V gene lookup returns CDR1 LNHDA and CDR2 SQIVND (reference sequence). Through Arm-PCR of CDR3 regions and iRepertoire HTBI primers, TCR beta libraries were built. TCRdb itself ran the multiplex PCR reads through MiXCR, one entry per CDR3 protein. The data show over 650,000 distinct CDR3 sequences, with approximately 31% seen just once and about 42% held by the top ten.

The sequence was obtained from a female donor with Graves disease. The V gene is TRBV19, the J gene TRBJ1-6; possibly TRBD1 for D (6 bases). This specimen was peripheral blood mononuclear cells (PBMCs), taken when the disease was refractory, from a patient treated with antithyroid drugs. The CDR3 nucleotides are TGTGCCAGCACAGGGAATTCGGATTCACCCCTCCACTTT. It is translated as CASTGNSDSPLHF.